Included here is one TCR beta chain sequence, with context. The data originate from a study of CD8 T cells in Susac syndrome. RNA, at roughly 0.45 to 1 ug, was reverse transcribed with random hexamers. Multiplex immunoSEQ PCR targeted 54 Vbeta and 13 Jbeta TCR beta segments. MiXCR, run by TCRdb on the immunoSEQ multiplex PCR reads, gives a single entry per CDR3 protein. The sample lists 150,000 to 180,000 distinct CDR3 sequences, about 94% occurring once. The authors carried out high-throughput sequencing of TCR beta. They applied it to CD8+ and CD4+ T cells obtained from blood. Included as multiple sclerosis controls were treatment-naive patients who had stable or active relapsing-remitting disease. Negative isolation yielded the CD8+ and CD4+ T cells, while FACS enriched the TEMRA cells. The CDR3 spans 14 residues. Germline CDR1 SEHNR, CDR2 FQNEAQ (reference sequence). V was cut by 5 bases and J by 6 bases, with 13 bases left in between.

This receptor was obtained from a human donor with multiple sclerosis. What was sequenced was CD8+ T cells from PBMCs. The rearrangement uses TRBV7-9 and TRBJ2-2, with D perhaps given as TRBD1 or TRBD2 (5 bases each). The CDR3 region has the DNA TGTGCCAGCAGCCCGTGGGACGGGGCCGGGGAGCTGTTTTTT. Its protein product is CASSPWDGAGELFF.